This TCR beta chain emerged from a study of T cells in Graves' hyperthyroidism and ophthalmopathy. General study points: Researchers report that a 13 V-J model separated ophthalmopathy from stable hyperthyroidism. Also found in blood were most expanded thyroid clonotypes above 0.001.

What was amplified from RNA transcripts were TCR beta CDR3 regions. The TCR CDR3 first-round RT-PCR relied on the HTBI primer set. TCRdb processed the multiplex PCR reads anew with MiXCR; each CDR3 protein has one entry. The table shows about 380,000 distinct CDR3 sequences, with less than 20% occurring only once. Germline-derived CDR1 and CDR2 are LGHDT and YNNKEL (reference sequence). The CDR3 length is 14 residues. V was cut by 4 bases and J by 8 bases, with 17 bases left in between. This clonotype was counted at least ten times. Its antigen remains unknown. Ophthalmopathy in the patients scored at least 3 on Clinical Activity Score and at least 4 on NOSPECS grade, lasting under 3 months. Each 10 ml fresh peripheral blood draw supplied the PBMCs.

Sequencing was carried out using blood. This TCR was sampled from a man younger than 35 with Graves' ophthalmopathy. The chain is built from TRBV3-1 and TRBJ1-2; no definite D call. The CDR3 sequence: CASSLREGSYGYTF. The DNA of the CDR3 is TGTGCCAGCAGCCTCCGGGAGGGCTCCTACGGCTACACCTTC.